One sample yielded the 23 T cell receptor beta chains listed below, sequenced in a study of blood T cell repertoires in COVID-19. The data were produced by immunoSEQ multiplex PCR, yet TCRdb's version contains in-frame clones alone and is incomplete. The table shows some 350,000 clones, with approximately 91% occurring only once. The specimen was peripheral blood. These receptors all stem from a woman in her 70s with COVID-19, enrolled during active disease.

In this sample, this clone turned up a few times. The V gene is TRBV9, the J gene TRBJ1-2, with 9 bases that match TRBD1. This CDR3 region has 15 residues. CDR1 is SGDLS, CDR2 YYNGEE, per germline. With 6 bases clipped from V and 2 bases from J, the junction kept 8 bases outside the gene matches. CDR3 sequence: CASNPQGAGNYGYTF. CDR3 bases: TGTGCCAGCAACCCACAGGGGGCGGGGAACTATGGCTACACCTTC. The full variable domain, with the rest looked up from reference TRBV9 and TRBJ1-2, is DSGVTQTPKHLITATGQRVTLRCSPRSGDLSVYWYQQSLDQGLQFLIQYYNGEERAKGNILERFSAQQFPDLHSELNLSSLELGDSALYFCASNPQGAGNYGYTFGSGTRLTVV.

The chain links TRBV7-9 to TRBJ1-2, with TRBD1 matching 7 bases. This CDR3 is built from 12 residues. V was pared by 5 bases and J by 10 bases, with 7 bases of the junction left unmatched. CDR1 is SEHNR and CDR2 is FQNEAQ in the germline V gene (reference sequence). The CDR3 is CASSRDSTDYTF. DNA for the CDR3: TGTGCCAGCAGCCGGGACAGCACAGACTACACCTTC.

This clone was seen just once. The genes are TRBV10-3 and TRBJ2-5, with D maybe TRBD1 (5 bases). The germline gives CDR1 ENHRY, CDR2 SYGVKD. Trimming took 2 bases from V and 0 from J, leaving 10 bases between them. The CDR3 is 15 residues long. CDR3 protein: CAISEPQGDQETQYF. The CDR3 region has the DNA TGTGCCATCAGTGAGCCTCAGGGTGACCAAGAGACCCAGTACTTC.

V is TRBV12-3 or TRBV12-4 and J is TRBJ1-1; D is ambiguous. V lost 5 bases to trimming and J lost 13 bases, with 14 bases between them. The CDR3 has 11 amino acids. The CDR3 DNA sequence: TGTGCCAGCAGTCGCAATGAGAATGTTTTCTTT. Translation gives CASSRNENVFF.

The rearrangement joins TRBV7-2 to TRBJ2-5; D is ambiguous. Germline CDR1 reads SGHTA; CDR2 reads FQGNSA. V lost 4 bases and J 3 bases, leaving 9 bases between the germline ends. CDR3 length: 13 amino acids. The CDR3 reads CASSSSTKETQYF. CDR3 DNA: TGTGCCAGCAGCTCCAGTACGAAAGAGACCCAGTACTTC.

This chain links TRBV24-1 with TRBJ1-1; 8 positions match TRBD1. The junction had 5 bases not matched to a gene; V was cut back by 4 bases and J by 2 bases. CDR1 is KGHDR and CDR2 is SFDVKD in the germline V gene. The CDR3 has 15 amino acids. The chain's CDR3 is CATSDGQGLNTEAFF. The CDR3 DNA sequence: TGTGCCACCAGTGACGGACAGGGCTTAAACACTGAAGCTTTCTTT.

This clone was observed a single time. CDR3 region: CASSIAPPRQLNTEAFF. CDR3 in DNA: TGTGCCAGTAGTATCGCCCCACCAAGACAGTTGAACACTGAAGCTTTCTTT. The chain uses TRBV19 and TRBJ1-1, with D possibly being TRBD1 (5 bases). V dropped 3 bases and J dropped 0 bases, with 17 bases sitting between them. CDR3 length: 17 amino acids. The germline gives CDR1 LNHDA, CDR2 SQIVND (reference sequence).

This chain joins TRBV7-9 and TRBJ1-1, with 7 bases that match TRBD1. V shed 3 bases, J shed 8 bases, and the junction held 6 bases outside the gene matches. Germline V gene data show CDR1 as SEHNR and CDR2 as FQNEAQ (reference sequence). This CDR3 has 13 residues. The CDR3, as DNA: TGTGCCAGCAGCTTGGTGGCAGGGGGGGAAGCTTTCTTT. Amino acids: CASSLVAGGEAFF.

DNA for the CDR3: TGTGCCAGCAGCATCAGCGGGGGGGGGCCCTGGTACTTC. Translated: CASSISGGGPWYF. This chain links TRBV12-3 or TRBV12-4 with TRBJ2-5; 10 nucleotides align to TRBD2. This CDR3 spans 13 amino acids. Trimming removed 6 bases from V and 13 bases from J; junction bases left unmatched: 11.

This chain joins TRBV5-1 and TRBJ1-4, with a weak D call TRBD1 (5 bases). CDR3 length: 14 amino acids. The V and J ends lost 7 bases and 0 bases respectively, with 10 bases between them. Germline-derived CDR1 and CDR2 are SGHRS and YFSETQ. The CDR3 region is CASSPGATNEKLFF. CDR3 DNA sequence: TGCGCCAGCTCCCCGGGGGCAACTAATGAAAAACTGTTTTTT.

The genes are TRBV2 and TRBJ1-6; tentative D call: TRBD1 (5 bases). This CDR3 contains 13 residues. Trimming took off 8 bases at V and 6 bases at J, with 11 bases between the two ends. Looked up from germline, CDR1 is SNHLY and CDR2 is FYNNEI. Here the CDR3 reads CASAGQINSPLHF. Here the CDR3 DNA reads TGTGCCAGCGCAGGACAAATTAATTCACCCCTCCACTTT.

The genes are TRBV5-4 and TRBJ2-3, with 7 bases aligning to TRBD2. CDR3 size: 15 residues. After removal of 3 bases from V and 0 bases from J, the junction contained 4 bases not matched to a gene. Germline CDR1 is SGHNT and CDR2 is YYREEE (reference sequence). DNA for the CDR3: TGTGCCAGCAGCTCTCAAGCGGGGAGCACAGATACGCAGTATTTT. It translates to CASSSQAGSTDTQYF.

This chain links TRBV27 with TRBJ2-2; TRBD1 matches 7 bases. CDR3 size: 13 residues. The germline V gene has CDR1 MNHEY and CDR2 SMNVEV (reference sequence). J gave up 4 bases and V 6 bases, and 2 bases lay outside the gene matches. CDR3 residues: CASRGTVTGELFF. The DNA for the CDR3 is TGTGCCAGCAGGGGGACAGTCACCGGGGAGCTGTTTTTT.

The chain is built from TRBV30 and TRBJ1-2; TRBD1 agrees at 9 bases. Germline lookup yields CDR1 GTSNPN and CDR2 SVGIG (reference sequence). The CDR3 contains 16 residues. V lost 5 bases and J lost 5; bases outside the gene matches: 15. CDR3: CAWESGTGIIEYGYTF. In nucleotides, the CDR3 is TGTGCCTGGGAATCCGGGACAGGGATAATAGAGTATGGCTACACCTTC.

This clone has a handful of counts. V and J are TRBV7-9 and TRBJ2-7, with D perhaps matching TRBD2 (6 bases). This CDR3 spans 13 amino acids. The V end lost 0 bases, the J end lost 3 bases, and 6 bases lay between the germline ends. Looked up from germline, CDR1 is SEHNR and CDR2 is FQNEAQ (reference sequence). In DNA form, the CDR3 reads TGTGCCAGCAGCTTAGCGGAGGGCTACGAGCAGTACTTC. It yields the protein CASSLAEGYEQYF. Based on the CDR3 plus reference TRBV7-9 and TRBJ2-7, the full variable domain is DTGVSQNPRHKITKRGQNVTFRCDPISEHNRLYWYRQTLGQGPEFLTYFQNEAQLEKSRLLSDRFSAERPKGSFSTLEIQRTEQGDSAMYLCASSLAEGYEQYFGPGTRLTVT.

This chain connects TRBV11-2 to TRBJ2-1; 8 nucleotides match TRBD2. With V trimmed by 3 bases and J by 7 bases, 2 bases remained unmatched. Germline CDR1 and CDR2: SGHAT and FQNNGV. CDR3 length equals 13 residues. The CDR3 spells CASSFRGGNEQFF. The CDR3 nucleotides read TGTGCCAGCAGCTTCCGCGGGGGGAATGAGCAGTTCTTC.

This rearrangement joins TRBV10-2 to TRBJ2-5, with 10 bases lining up with TRBD2. The CDR3 runs 18 residues. The ends lost 2 bases at V and 2 bases at J; junction bases unmatched: 11. Germline CDR1 is WSHSY and CDR2 is SAAADI. In DNA, the CDR3 is TGCGCCAGCAGTGAGGTTCCGGGACTAGCGTATTTTCAAGAGACCCAGTACTTC. Its protein is CASSEVPGLAYFQETQYF.

The gene calls are TRBV5-5 and TRBJ1-1; a weak D match, TRBD1 (5 bases). There are 13 residues in the CDR3. Trimming left V 4 bases short and J 11 bases short, with 18 bases between. Germline lookup yields CDR1 SGHKS and CDR2 YYEKEE (reference sequence). Here the CDR3 DNA reads TGTGCCAGCAGCCCCTTGGGGACTTTAACTGCTTTCTTT. Its translation: CASSPLGTLTAFF.

This clone was recorded only once. The chain links TRBV6-5 to TRBJ2-7, with 7 bases aligning to TRBD2. Trimming removed 4 bases from V and 4 bases from J; junction bases left unmatched: 4. The germline V gene encodes CDR1 MNHEY and CDR2 SVGAGI. The CDR3 covers 13 residues. CDR3 in DNA: TGTGCCAGCAGTTTGGGGGAGGGGTACGAGCAGTACTTC. Its protein is CASSLGEGYEQYF.

This chain uses TRBV5-1 with TRBJ2-1, with a possible D match to TRBD2 (7 bases). The CDR3 spans 16 residues. Between the trimmed V and J ends, which lost 7 bases and 8 bases, there was a span of 25 bases. CDR1 is SGHRS and CDR2 is YFSETQ in the germline V gene. The CDR3 sequence: CASRPEGGARGHEQFF. The CDR3 nucleotides are TGCGCCAGCCGCCCAGAGGGGGGGGCGCGAGGGCATGAGCAGTTCTTC.

The gene calls are TRBV9 and TRBJ1-3; 8 bases align to TRBD1. The CDR3 consists of 16 residues. V lost 4 bases and J lost 0; bases outside the gene matches: 6. The V gene's germline CDR1 is SGDLS and CDR2 YYNGEE. The CDR3 coding sequence is TGTGCCAGCAGCCCGCGGGACAGGCCCTCTGGAAACACCATATATTTT. This gives the protein CASSPRDRPSGNTIYF.

This chain's CDR3 is CASSLSGTNNSPLHF. CDR3 coding DNA: TGTGCCAGCAGCCTCAGTGGGACAAATAATTCACCCCTCCACTTT. This rearrangement joins TRBV13 to TRBJ1-6, with D tentatively TRBD1 (6 bases). CDR3 length equals 15 residues. CDR1 PRHDT and CDR2 FYEKMQ come from the germline V gene (reference sequence). V was clipped by 5 bases and J by 5 bases, with 13 bases between them.

The J gene is TRBJ1-2, the V gene TRBV14, with D perhaps TRBD1 (5 bases). The ends were cut back, 2 bases at V and 5 bases at J, with 6 bases in the middle. This CDR3 spans 12 amino acids. Looked up from germline, CDR1 is SGHDN and CDR2 is FVKESK. CDR3 region: CASSQQGYGYTF. In nucleotides, the CDR3 is TGTGCCAGCAGCCAACAGGGATATGGCTACACCTTC.